Below are 27 T cell receptor beta chains sequenced from a single sample in a study of OX40 agonist ivuxolimab in advanced cancers. Clones were read by immunoSEQ multiplex PCR, and TCRdb kept only the in-frame ones, dropping some. The table records over 55,000 clones, about 83% of them present only once. The sequenced sample was CD4+ or CD8+ T cells sorted from blood, obtained in a trial of the OX40 agonist ivuxolimab. Receptors were obtained from an adult with an advanced solid tumor such as melanoma, head and neck, liver or kidney cancer.

The chain couples TRBV19 to TRBJ2-3, with TRBD1 as a possible D gene (6 bases). Germline CDR1 and CDR2: LNHDA and SQIVND (reference sequence). The CDR3 spans 13 residues. V lost 5 bases and J 6 bases, leaving 12 bases between the germline ends. The CDR3 sequence is CASSHRDRDTQYF. DNA for the CDR3: TGTGCCAGTAGTCACCGTGACAGGGATACGCAGTATTTT.

The chain has TRBV2 and TRBJ2-7, with D perhaps matching TRBD2 (6 bases). The CDR3 runs to 13 residues. Between the trimmed V and J ends, which lost 8 bases and 2 bases, there was a span of 13 bases. CDR1 SNHLY and CDR2 FYNNEI come from the germline V gene. The CDR3 protein is CASGEDRTYEQYF. The DNA of the CDR3 is TGTGCCAGCGGGGAGGATCGCACCTACGAGCAGTACTTC.

The V gene is TRBV18, the J gene TRBJ2-5, with TRBD2 matching over 8 bases. After removal of 0 bases from V and 1 base from J, the junction contained 4 bases not matched to a gene. The CDR3 has 16 amino acids. The germline CDR1 and CDR2 sequences are KGHSH and LQKENI. The DNA for the CDR3 is TGTGCCAGCTCACCACCGTCCGGGGGGGCCCAAGAGACCCAGTACTTC. This codes for CASSPPSGGAQETQYF.

Concerning this clone: The junction differs from germline at one of its ends, possibly a read error. The gene calls are TRBV7-3 and TRBJ2-5; D might be TRBD1 or TRBD2, each matching 6 bases. The CDR3 extends over 11 amino acids. Germline CDR1 reads SGHTA; CDR2 reads FQGTGA. The CDR3 region is CASSLKGGENF. In nucleotides, the CDR3 is TGTGCCAGCAGCCTGAAGGGGGGAGAAAACTTC.

The chain uses TRBV5-4 and TRBJ1-2; 9 positions match TRBD1. V shed 3 bases, J shed 6 bases, and the junction held 9 bases outside the gene matches. CDR3 length equals 15 residues. CDR1 and CDR2 (germline): SGHNT, YYREEE (reference sequence). CDR3: CASSSRDREGHGYTF. The CDR3 DNA is TGTGCCAGCAGCTCCCGGGACAGGGAGGGGCATGGCTACACCTTC.

The CDR3 spells CATGDRNTEAFF. CDR3 DNA: TGTGCCACAGGGGACAGGAACACTGAAGCTTTCTTT. The chain links TRBV19 to TRBJ1-1; 7 nucleotides align to TRBD1. The CDR3 runs 12 residues. The trim removed 10 bases at V and 1 base at J, leaving 3 bases unmatched. Germline V gene sequence: CDR1 LNHDA, CDR2 SQIVND (reference sequence).

The chain recombines TRBV7-9 with TRBJ1-6; possible D gene TRBD1, 5 bases. The CDR3 extends over 17 amino acids. V was trimmed by 1 base and J by 8 bases, leaving 18 bases between them. Germline V gene sequence: CDR1 SEHNR, CDR2 FQNEAQ (reference sequence). The CDR3 region is CASSLVLGGFTHSPLHF. For the CDR3, the DNA is TGTGCCAGCAGCTTAGTTTTGGGGGGGTTTACGCATTCACCCCTCCACTTT.

The rearrangement joins TRBV9 to TRBJ2-5; D possibly corresponds to TRBD2 (7 bases). CDR1 and CDR2 from the germline V gene are SGDLS and YYNGEE. CDR3 size: 17 residues. Trimming stripped 0 bases from V and 4 bases from J, with 19 bases between. The CDR3: CASSVGVGGGAGETQYF. Here the CDR3 DNA reads TGTGCCAGCAGCGTAGGCGTCGGTGGGGGGGCCGGAGAGACCCAGTACTTC. The whole variable domain, filled in from reference TRBV9 and TRBJ2-5, reads DSGVTQTPKHLITATGQRVTLRCSPRSGDLSVYWYQQSLDQGLQFLIQYYNGEERAKGNILERFSAQQFPDLHSELNLSSLELGDSALYFCASSVGVGGGAGETQYFGPGTRLLVL.

The chain carries TRBV28 and TRBJ1-2; 8 bases match TRBD1. This CDR3 comprises 13 residues. The trim removed 2 bases at V and 7 bases at J, leaving 3 bases unmatched. Per germline, CDR1 MDHEN and CDR2 SYDVKM. CDR3 DNA: TGTGCCAGCAGTTTAAGGACAGGGACTGGCTACACCTTC. Residues: CASSLRTGTGYTF.

There are many counts of this clone. The V call is TRBV30, the J call TRBJ1-3, with 7 nucleotides matching TRBD1. The V gene end was trimmed by 1 base and the J gene end by 7 bases; junction bases not matched to a gene: 10. The germline gives CDR1 GTSNPN, CDR2 SVGIG (reference sequence). CDR3 length equals 15 residues. The CDR3 bases are TGTGCCTGGAGTGAGAACAGGGGAGGTTCGAACACCATATATTTT. Amino acid sequence: CAWSENRGGSNTIYF.

This rearrangement joins TRBV5-4 to TRBJ1-1, with TRBD1 as a possible D gene (5 bases). CDR1 is SGHNT and CDR2 is YYREEE in the germline V gene (reference sequence). The length of the CDR3 is 15 residues. V was clipped by 2 bases and J by 2 bases, with 13 bases between them. The chain's CDR3 is CASSLPGMGNTEAFF. CDR3 nucleotide sequence: TGTGCCAGCAGCTTACCAGGGATGGGAAACACTGAAGCTTTCTTT.

This chain connects TRBV2 to TRBJ2-5, with a tentative D call TRBD2 (5 bases). There are 13 residues in the CDR3. Germline V lookup: CDR1 SNHLY, CDR2 FYNNEI. V lost 5 bases and J lost 7, with 14 bases in between. The CDR3 reads CASSRGSGGTQYF. The CDR3 DNA reads TGTGCCAGCAGTCGGGGATCCGGCGGGACCCAGTACTTC.

This sequence joins TRBV30 and TRBJ1-5, with a tentative D call TRBD1 (5 bases). The CDR3 is 14 residues long. Germline CDR1 reads GTSNPN; CDR2 reads SVGIG (reference sequence). The V end lost 0 bases, the J end lost 14 bases, and 20 bases lay between the germline ends. CDR3 region: CAWSVLTGPSFKHF. The DNA of the CDR3 is TGTGCCTGGAGTGTTTTAACAGGACCGAGCTTTAAGCATTTT.

The chain recombines TRBV6-5 with TRBJ1-2; no firm D call. Trimming removed 0 bases from V and 3 bases from J, with 8 bases in between. The CDR3 runs 14 residues. The germline gives CDR1 MNHEY, CDR2 SVGAGI. The CDR3 DNA follows: TGTGCCAGCAGTTACTCGAACAGACACTATGGCTACACCTTC. It is translated as CASSYSNRHYGYTF.

This clone has only a few counts. The chain recombines TRBV18 with TRBJ1-1; perhaps TRBD1 as D (6 bases). This CDR3 contains 15 residues. Germline lookup yields CDR1 KGHSH and CDR2 LQKENI. V was trimmed by 3 bases and J by 5 bases, leaving 16 bases between them. DNA for the CDR3: TGTGCCAGCTCACCTCTCCGGACAGAGGGGACTGAAGCTTTCTTT. Translated, it gives CASSPLRTEGTEAFF.

The chain recombines TRBV28 with TRBJ1-2, with no clear D. CDR1 and CDR2 (germline): MDHEN, SYDVKM. Trimming took 1 base from V and 7 from J, leaving 13 bases between them. This CDR3 is built from 14 residues. In nucleotides, the CDR3 is TGTGCCAGCAGTTTATCCTCGGGGTGGTTTGGCTACACCTTC. Its translation is CASSLSSGWFGYTF.

The chain recombines TRBV28 with TRBJ1-5; 7 bases map to TRBD1. Germline V lookup: CDR1 MDHEN, CDR2 SYDVKM. The length of the CDR3 is 14 residues. J lost 2 bases, V lost 5 bases, and 3 bases had no gene match. In nucleotides, the CDR3 is TGTGCCAGCAGTCTTGACAGGGGCAATCAGCCCCAGCATTTT. Translation: CASSLDRGNQPQHF.

A few counts support this clone. The gene calls are TRBV29-1 and TRBJ1-3; weak D call: TRBD1 (6 bases). Trimming removed 0 bases from V and 4 bases from J, with 13 bases in between. Germline V gene lookup returns CDR1 SQVTM and CDR2 ANQGSEA. This CDR3 comprises 15 residues. The CDR3 nucleotides read TGCAGCGTTGAAGATCCCCGGACAGCAGGAAACACCATATATTTT. This sequence encodes CSVEDPRTAGNTIYF.

The V gene is TRBV6-1, the J gene TRBJ1-3, with 8 bases aligning to TRBD1. The CDR3 is 15 residues long. J gave up 2 bases and V 10 bases, and 10 bases lay outside the gene matches. Germline-derived CDR1 and CDR2 are MNHNS and SASEGT. CDR3: CATRGQGRTGNTIYF. The CDR3 region has the DNA TGTGCCACTCGTGGACAGGGAAGAACTGGAAACACCATATATTTT.

The chain uses TRBV30 and TRBJ1-1; D unresolved. This CDR3 has 13 residues. Trimming stripped 0 bases from V and 1 base from J, with 6 bases between. Germline values: CDR1 GTSNPN, CDR2 SVGIG (reference sequence). The CDR3 spells CAWSVGENTEAFF. The CDR3 DNA reads as TGTGCCTGGAGTGTTGGGGAGAACACTGAAGCTTTCTTT.

The chain couples TRBV11-2 to TRBJ1-3; a weak D match, TRBD1 (5 bases). Germline-derived CDR1 and CDR2 are SGHAT and FQNNGV. Trimming took off 1 base at V and 1 base at J, with 8 bases between the two ends. CDR3 length: 15 amino acids. The CDR3, as DNA: TGTGCCAGCAGCTTAGTGGCAGGGTCTGGAAACACCATATATTTT. Encoded protein: CASSLVAGSGNTIYF.

This chain links TRBV7-9 with TRBJ2-3; D uncertain. The CDR3 contains 15 residues. V was pared by 4 bases and J by 3 bases, with 14 bases between. Germline CDR1 reads SEHNR; CDR2 reads FQNEAQ (reference sequence). CDR3 region: CASSSSLANTDTQYF. CDR3 DNA: TGTGCCAGCAGCTCGTCTCTTGCTAATACAGATACGCAGTATTTT.

The chain couples TRBV30 to TRBJ2-4; TRBD1 matches at 9 bases. From germline, CDR1 is GTSNPN and CDR2 SVGIG (reference sequence). The CDR3 consists of 11 residues. Germline trimming cut 3 bases from V and 15 bases from J; bases unmatched to any gene: 6. The CDR3, as DNA: TGTGCCTGGAGCACGGGGACAGGGCGGTACTTC. It codes for CAWSTGTGRYF.

The chain recombines TRBV27 with TRBJ2-3; 8 bases fit TRBD1. The CDR3 runs to 15 residues. The germline V gene has CDR1 MNHEY and CDR2 SMNVEV (reference sequence). Losses at the gene ends were 3 bases for V and 0 bases for J; bases not matched to a gene: 2. The CDR3 region has the DNA TGTGCCAGCAGTTTCTGGGACAGGAGCACAGATACGCAGTATTTT. This gives the protein CASSFWDRSTDTQYF.

The rearrangement links TRBV19 to TRBJ2-2; TRBD2 matches at 11 bases. Unmatched junction bases numbered 18, after V lost 11 bases and J lost 1 base. CDR1 and CDR2 (germline): LNHDA, SQIVND (reference sequence). The CDR3 is 19 amino acids. The DNA for the CDR3 is TGTGCCTCCATTTTGAAAGCTAGCGGGGGGTCCCTGAACACCGGGGAGCTGTTTTTT. Translated: CASILKASGGSLNTGELFF.

This sequence joins TRBV5-1 and TRBJ2-7; 9 bases line up with TRBD1. Germline V CDR1 and CDR2: SGHRS, YFSETQ. V dropped 4 bases and J dropped 5; count of bases not matched to a gene: 4. The CDR3 loop spans 13 amino acids. The DNA for the CDR3 is TGCGCCAGCAGCGCGACAGGGGGTGACGAGCAGTACTTC. It encodes CASSATGGDEQYF.

The V call is TRBV7-3, the J call TRBJ2-7; 7 nucleotides match TRBD2. CDR1 is SGHTA, CDR2 FQGTGA, per germline. V lost 5 bases to trimming and J lost 3 bases; unmatched junction nucleotides: 10. The CDR3 totals 15 residues. The CDR3, as DNA: TGTGCCAGCAGCCCGGGGGGACTAATGGTCTACGAGCAGTACTTC. Its translation is CASSPGGLMVYEQYF.